This T cell receptor beta chain stems from a study of T cells after yellow fever vaccination. In this sample, this clonotype turned up a few times. The antigen is undetermined. Conversion of TCR transcripts into cDNA relied on 5'RACE template switching, which added a universal primer site and UMIs. TCRdb used MiXCR to reprocess the 5' RACE reads, holding one entry per CDR3 protein. The sample consists of under 700,000 distinct CDR3 sequences, about 17% of them appearing once. V lost 1 base, J lost 8 bases, and 12 bases lay in between. This CDR3 region has 13 residues. Germline CDR1 and CDR2: SGHNT and YYREEE (reference sequence). Findings and limits, study-wide: Abundant bulk-population clonotypes could contaminate the FACS-sorted repertoires.

This TCR came from a man between 18 and 35 years old who received the YFV17D yellow fever vaccine. V usage is TRBV5-4 and J usage is TRBJ1-1; D not resolved. The sequences come from PBMCs, collected about 5 days after the first yellow fever vaccination. CDR3 nucleotide sequence: TGTGCCAGCAGCTTGAATGGGGTTGAGGAAGCTTTCTTT. Protein product: CASSLNGVEEAFF.